This TCR beta chain was documented in a study of cytomegalovirus exposure and HLA in healthy donors. Study background: An earlier analysis identified approximately 120 million unique TCR beta sequences in approximately 190 million T cells.

This PCR relied on a set of 60 Vbeta primers and 13 Jbeta primers. Data came from immunoSEQ multiplex PCR; TCRdb stores just in-frame clones and leaves some out. Its table lists around 140,000 clones. Findings and caveats of the study: Usually a TCR sequence was rare, but some public TCRs were found in many donors.

Unmatched junction bases numbered 9, after V lost 4 bases and J lost 4 bases. This CDR3 is built from 15 residues. Germline lookup yields CDR1 SGHRS and CDR2 YFSETQ. As for this clone: The antigen is undetermined.

This clonotype was obtained from a man aged 18-30 years in good health and CMV-seronegative. Input material: PBMCs. The chain couples TRBV5-1 to TRBJ2-7, with TRBD1 matching over 9 bases. The CDR3 DNA is TGCGCCAGCAGCGGGGGACAGGGATTATATTACGAGCAGTACTTC. Encoded protein: CASSGGQGLYYEQYF.